This TCR beta chain was captured by sequencing in a study of T cell responses to AZD1222 COVID-19 vaccine. Study-level background: Timing groups of about 4 and about 12 weeks for second doses were pooled.

Repertoires were generated with immunoSEQ multiplex PCR, while TCRdb's copy carries only in-frame clones and drops some. The sample has more than 85,000 clones; around 85% are singletons. With respect to this clone: The target antigen is unknown.

Notes on the study in general: Reports indicate that nearly half of spike-specific TCRs are directed at unmutated variant regions. The donor group comprised mostly white British people and more females; the analysis possibly underestimated clonal diversity. Spike as a whole was targeted by vaccine-associated CD4 TCRs, dominant at 160-218 and 743-854.

CDR1 LNHNV and CDR2 YYDKDF come from the germline V gene (reference sequence). This CDR3 is built from 19 residues. V lost 1 base and J lost 8, with 27 bases in between. The sequence derives from an adult in good health. Source: peripheral blood, taken on day 0 of AZD1222 vaccination. This chain connects TRBV15 to TRBJ2-1; D is uncertain. The CDR3 spells CATSRVLVWTGLPGYEQFF. In DNA, the CDR3 is TGTGCCACCAGCAGAGTGTTGGTTTGGACCGGGCTCCCTGGCTATGAGCAGTTCTTC. The full variable domain, its missing parts supplied by reference TRBV15 and TRBJ2-1, is DAMVIQNPRYQVTQFGKPVTLSCSQTLNHNVMYWYQQKSSQAPKLLFHYYDKDFNNEADTPDNFQSRRPNTSFCFLDIRSPGLGDTAMYLCATSRVLVWTGLPGYEQFFGPGTRLTVL.